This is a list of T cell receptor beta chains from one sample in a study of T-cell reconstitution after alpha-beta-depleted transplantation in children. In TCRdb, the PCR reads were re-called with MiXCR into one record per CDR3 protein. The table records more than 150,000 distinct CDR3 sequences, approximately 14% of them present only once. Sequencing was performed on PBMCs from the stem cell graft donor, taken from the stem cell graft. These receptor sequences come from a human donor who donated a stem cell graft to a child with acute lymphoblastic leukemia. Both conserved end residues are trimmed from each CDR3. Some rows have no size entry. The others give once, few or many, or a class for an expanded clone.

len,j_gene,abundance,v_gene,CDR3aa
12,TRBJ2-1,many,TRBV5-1,ASSYGTSTNEQF
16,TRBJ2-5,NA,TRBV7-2,ASSLARRASGRGETQY
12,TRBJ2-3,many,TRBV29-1,TLPSWVSTDTQY
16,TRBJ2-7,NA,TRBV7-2,ASSLAPTGTALYYEQY
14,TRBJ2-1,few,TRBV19,ASSGGGTSGHNEQF
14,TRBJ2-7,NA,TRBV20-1,SARAASQGRSYEQY
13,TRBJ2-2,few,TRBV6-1,ASSETRSYTGELF
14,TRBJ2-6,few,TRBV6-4,ASSDSTGSGANVLT
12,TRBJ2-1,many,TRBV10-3,AINQAGGPSEQF
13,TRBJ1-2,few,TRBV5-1,ASSRQWQGDYGYT
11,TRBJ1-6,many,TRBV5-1,ASSWQGKAPLH
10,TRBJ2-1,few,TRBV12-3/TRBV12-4,ASGWGDNEQF
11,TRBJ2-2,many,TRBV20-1,SARTSGTGELF
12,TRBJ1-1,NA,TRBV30,AWSPDSLNTEAF
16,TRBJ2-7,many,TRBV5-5,ASSTEVAGVPGRNEQY
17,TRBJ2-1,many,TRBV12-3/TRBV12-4,ASSFGRLAGGRSYNEQF
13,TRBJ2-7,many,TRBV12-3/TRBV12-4,ASSLESVELHEQY
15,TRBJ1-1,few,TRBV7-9,ASSLIYRGNMNTEAF
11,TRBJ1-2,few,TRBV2,ASVETGGDPYT
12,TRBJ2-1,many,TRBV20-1,SARVQAGGNEQF
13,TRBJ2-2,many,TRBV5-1,ASRLGTSQAGELF
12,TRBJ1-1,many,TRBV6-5,ASSHPRGRTEAF
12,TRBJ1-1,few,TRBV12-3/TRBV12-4,ASSLLGTDTEAF
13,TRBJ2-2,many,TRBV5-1,ASSKGLPNTGELF
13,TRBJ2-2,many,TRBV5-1,ASSFMEANTGELF
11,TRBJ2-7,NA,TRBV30,AWRQGVDYEQY
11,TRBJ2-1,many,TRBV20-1,SALGTINNEQF
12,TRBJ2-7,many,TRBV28,ASNQGESVYEQY
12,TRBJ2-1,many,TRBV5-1,ASSLVQREGQGF
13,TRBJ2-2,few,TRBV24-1,ATSDWGALSGELF
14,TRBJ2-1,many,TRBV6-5,ASSYQFGQGRNEQF
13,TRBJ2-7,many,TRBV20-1,SARDLREGSDEQY
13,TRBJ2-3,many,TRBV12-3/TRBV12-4,ASSFSVAATDTQY
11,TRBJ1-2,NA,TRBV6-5,ASSYRQGNGYT
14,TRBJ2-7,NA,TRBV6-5,ASSSIRTGNSYEQY
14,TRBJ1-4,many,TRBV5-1,ASSLAETGPNEKLF
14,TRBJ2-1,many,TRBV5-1,ASSLTRLLVDNEQF
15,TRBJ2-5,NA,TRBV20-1,SARAGLAAPYQETQY
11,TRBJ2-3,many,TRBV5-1,ASSLQQGDTQY
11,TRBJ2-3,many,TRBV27,ASSRLNTDTQY
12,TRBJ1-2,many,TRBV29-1,SVEWDRARELYT
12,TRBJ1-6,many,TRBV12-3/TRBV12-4,ASRLTGGESPLH
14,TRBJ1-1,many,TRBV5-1,ASSFTVSGENTEAF
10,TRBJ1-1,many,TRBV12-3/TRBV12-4,ASSFKNTEAF
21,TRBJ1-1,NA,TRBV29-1,SVGQRGSYPGQGALSENTEAF
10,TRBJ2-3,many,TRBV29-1,SGGTDTDTQY
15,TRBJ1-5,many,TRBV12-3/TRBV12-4,ASRAFPGTGGNQPQH
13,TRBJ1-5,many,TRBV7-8,ASSQGQGERQPQH
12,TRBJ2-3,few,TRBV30,AWSVQGATDTQY
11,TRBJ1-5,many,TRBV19,ASSFGGNQPQH
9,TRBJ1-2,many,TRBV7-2,ASSLDRGYT
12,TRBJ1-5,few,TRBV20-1,SAREGLKNQPQH
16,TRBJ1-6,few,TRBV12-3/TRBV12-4,ASSLGRPGTGRNSPLH
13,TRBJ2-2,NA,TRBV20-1,SANRDAANTGELF
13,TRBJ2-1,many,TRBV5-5,ASSLVPDVYNEQF
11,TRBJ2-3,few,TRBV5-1,ASRAGNTDTQY
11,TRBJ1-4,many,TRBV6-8,AAGVPVYEKLF
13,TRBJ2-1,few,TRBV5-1,ASSKGQGRVNEQF
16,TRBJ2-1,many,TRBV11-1,ASSYILQREERWNEQF